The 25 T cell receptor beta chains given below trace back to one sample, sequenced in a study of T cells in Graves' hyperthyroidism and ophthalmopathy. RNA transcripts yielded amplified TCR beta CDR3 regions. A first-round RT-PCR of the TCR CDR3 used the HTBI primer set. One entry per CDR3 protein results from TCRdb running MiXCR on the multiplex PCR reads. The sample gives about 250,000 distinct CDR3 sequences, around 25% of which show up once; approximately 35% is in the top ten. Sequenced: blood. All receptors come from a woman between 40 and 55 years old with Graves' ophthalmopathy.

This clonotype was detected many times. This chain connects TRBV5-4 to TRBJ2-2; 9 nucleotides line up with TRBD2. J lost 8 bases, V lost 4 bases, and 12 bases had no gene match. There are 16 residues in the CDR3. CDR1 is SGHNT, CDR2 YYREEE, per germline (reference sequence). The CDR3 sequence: CASSEATSGVRGELFF. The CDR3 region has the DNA TGTGCCAGCAGCGAAGCGACTAGCGGTGTTCGAGGGGAGCTGTTTTTT.

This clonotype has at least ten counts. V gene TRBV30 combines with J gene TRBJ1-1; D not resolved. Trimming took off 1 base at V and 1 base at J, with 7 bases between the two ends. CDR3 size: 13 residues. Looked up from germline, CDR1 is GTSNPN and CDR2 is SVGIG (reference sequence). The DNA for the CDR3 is TGTGCCTGGAGTGCGGACTCGAACACTGAAGCTTTCTTT. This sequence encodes CAWSADSNTEAFF.

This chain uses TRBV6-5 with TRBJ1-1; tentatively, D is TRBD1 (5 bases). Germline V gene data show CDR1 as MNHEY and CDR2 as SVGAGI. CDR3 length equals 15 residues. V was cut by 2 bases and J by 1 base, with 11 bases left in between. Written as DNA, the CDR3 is TGTGCCAGCAGTTACCTTCCAGGGACGAACACTGAAGCTTTCTTT. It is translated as CASSYLPGTNTEAFF.

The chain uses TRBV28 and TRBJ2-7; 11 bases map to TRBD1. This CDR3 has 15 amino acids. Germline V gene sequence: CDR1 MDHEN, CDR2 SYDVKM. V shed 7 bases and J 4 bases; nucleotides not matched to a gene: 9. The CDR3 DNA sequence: TGTGCCAGCATCCCCGGGACAGGGGGACTTTACGAGCAGTACTTC. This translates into CASIPGTGGLYEQYF.

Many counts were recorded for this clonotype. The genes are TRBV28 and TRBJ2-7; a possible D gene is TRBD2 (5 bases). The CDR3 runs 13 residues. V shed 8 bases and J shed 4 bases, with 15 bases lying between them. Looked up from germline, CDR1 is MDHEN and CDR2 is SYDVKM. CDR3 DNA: TGTGCCAGCCGCAGGTCGGGGTTGTACGAGCAGTACTTC. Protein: CASRRSGLYEQYF.

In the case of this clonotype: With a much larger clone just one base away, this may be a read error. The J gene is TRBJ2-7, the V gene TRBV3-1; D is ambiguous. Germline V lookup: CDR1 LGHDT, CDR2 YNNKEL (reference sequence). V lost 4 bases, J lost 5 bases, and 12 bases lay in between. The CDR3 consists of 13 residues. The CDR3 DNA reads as TGTGCCAGCAGCCTGCTAGGTTCCCACGAGCAGTACTTC. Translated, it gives CASSLLGSHEQYF.

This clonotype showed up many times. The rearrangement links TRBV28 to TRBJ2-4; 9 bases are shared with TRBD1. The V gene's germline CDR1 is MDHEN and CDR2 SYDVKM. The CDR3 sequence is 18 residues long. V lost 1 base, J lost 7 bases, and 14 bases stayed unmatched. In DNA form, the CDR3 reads TGTGCCAGCAGTTTATTGGGACAGGGTACCAACCGAGGGAACATTCAGTACTTC. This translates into CASSLLGQGTNRGNIQYF.

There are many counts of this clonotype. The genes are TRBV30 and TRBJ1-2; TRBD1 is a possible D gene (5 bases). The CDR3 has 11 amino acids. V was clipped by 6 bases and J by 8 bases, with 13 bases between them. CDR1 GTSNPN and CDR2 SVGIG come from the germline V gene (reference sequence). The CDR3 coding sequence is TGTGCCTGCGGGGCCTATGGAGGCTACACCTTC. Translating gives CACGAYGGYTF.

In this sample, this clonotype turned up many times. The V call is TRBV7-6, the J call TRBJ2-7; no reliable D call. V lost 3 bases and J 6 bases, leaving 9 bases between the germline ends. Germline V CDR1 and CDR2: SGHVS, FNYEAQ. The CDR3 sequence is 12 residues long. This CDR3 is CASSFLEGEQYF. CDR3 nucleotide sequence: TGTGCCAGCAGCTTCCTGGAAGGCGAGCAGTACTTC.

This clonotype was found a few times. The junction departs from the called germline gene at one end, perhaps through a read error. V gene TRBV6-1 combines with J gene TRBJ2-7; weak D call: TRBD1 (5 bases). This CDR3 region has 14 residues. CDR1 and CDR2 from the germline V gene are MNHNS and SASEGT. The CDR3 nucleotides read TGTGCCAGCAGGGAAGACAGAAAGGACTACGAGCAGTACTTC. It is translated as CASREDRKDYEQYF.

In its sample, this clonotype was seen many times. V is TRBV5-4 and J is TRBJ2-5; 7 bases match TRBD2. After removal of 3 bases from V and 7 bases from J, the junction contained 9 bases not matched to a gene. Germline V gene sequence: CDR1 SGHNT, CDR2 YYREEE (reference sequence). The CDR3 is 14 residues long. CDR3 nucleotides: TGTGCCAGCAGCTCTATGAGCGGGGAGAGGACCCAGTACTTC. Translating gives CASSSMSGERTQYF.

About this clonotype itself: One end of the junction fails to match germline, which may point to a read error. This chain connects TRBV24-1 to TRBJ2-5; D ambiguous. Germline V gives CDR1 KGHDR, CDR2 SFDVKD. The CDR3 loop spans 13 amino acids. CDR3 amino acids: CASSDFVREPQYF. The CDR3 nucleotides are TGTGCCTCCAGTGATTTCGTCCGAGAGCCCCAGTACTTC.

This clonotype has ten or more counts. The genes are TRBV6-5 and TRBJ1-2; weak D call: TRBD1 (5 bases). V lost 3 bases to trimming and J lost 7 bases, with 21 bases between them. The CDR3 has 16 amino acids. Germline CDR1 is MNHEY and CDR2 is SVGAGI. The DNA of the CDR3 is TGTGCCAGCAGTTATCCGGGGGTCGAGCGGGACTGTGGCTACACCTTC. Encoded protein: CASSYPGVERDCGYTF.

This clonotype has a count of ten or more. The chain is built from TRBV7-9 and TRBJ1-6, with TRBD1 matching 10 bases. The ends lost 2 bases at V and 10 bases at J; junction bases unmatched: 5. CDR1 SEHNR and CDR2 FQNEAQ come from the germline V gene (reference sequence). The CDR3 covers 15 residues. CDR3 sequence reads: CASSLMGQGKSPLHF. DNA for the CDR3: TGTGCCAGCAGCTTAATGGGACAGGGGAAATCACCCCTCCACTTT. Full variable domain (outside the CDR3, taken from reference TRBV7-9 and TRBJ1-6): DTGVSQNPRHKITKRGQNVTFRCDPISEHNRLYWYRQTLGQGPEFLTYFQNEAQLEKSRLLSDRFSAERPKGSFSTLEIQRTEQGDSAMYLCASSLMGQGKSPLHFGNGTRLTVT.

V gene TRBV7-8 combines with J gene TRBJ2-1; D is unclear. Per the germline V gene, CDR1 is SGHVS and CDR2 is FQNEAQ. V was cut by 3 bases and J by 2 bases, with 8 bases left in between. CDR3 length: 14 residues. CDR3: CASSFSKTYNEQFF. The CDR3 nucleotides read TGTGCCAGCAGCTTTTCCAAGACCTACAATGAGCAGTTCTTC.

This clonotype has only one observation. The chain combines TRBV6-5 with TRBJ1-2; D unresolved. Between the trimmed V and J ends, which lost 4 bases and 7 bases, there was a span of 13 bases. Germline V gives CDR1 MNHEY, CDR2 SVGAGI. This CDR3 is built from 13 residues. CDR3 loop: CASSFDPRAGYTF. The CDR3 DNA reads TGTGCCAGCAGTTTCGACCCTAGGGCTGGCTACACCTTC.

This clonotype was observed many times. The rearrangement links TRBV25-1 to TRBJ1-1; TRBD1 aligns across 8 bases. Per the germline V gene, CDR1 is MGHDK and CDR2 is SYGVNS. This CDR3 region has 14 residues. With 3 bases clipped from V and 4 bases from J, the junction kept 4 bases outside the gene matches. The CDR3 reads CASSETGVRTEAFF. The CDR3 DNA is TGTGCCAGCAGTGAGACAGGGGTTCGCACTGAAGCTTTCTTT.

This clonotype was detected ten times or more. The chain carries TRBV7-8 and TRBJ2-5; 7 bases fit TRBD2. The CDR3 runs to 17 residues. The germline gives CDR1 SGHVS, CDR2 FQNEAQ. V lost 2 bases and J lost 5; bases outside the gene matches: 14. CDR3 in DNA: TGTGCCAGCAGCTTAACTTCCCTAGCGGACAATGGGGAGACCCAGTACTTC. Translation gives CASSLTSLADNGETQYF.

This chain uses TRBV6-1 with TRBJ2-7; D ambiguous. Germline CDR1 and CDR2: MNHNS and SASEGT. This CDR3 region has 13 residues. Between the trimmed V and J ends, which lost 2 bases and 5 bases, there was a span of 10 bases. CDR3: CASSEPERNEQYF. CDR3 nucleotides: TGTGCCAGCAGTGAACCCGAGAGGAACGAGCAGTACTTC.

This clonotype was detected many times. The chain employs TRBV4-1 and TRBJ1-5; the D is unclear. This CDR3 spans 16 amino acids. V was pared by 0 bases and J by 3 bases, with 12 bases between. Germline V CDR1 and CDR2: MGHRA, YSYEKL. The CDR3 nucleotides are TGCGCCAGCAGCCAAGATCCCTGGCGGATCAATCAGCCCCAGCATTTT. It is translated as CASSQDPWRINQPQHF.

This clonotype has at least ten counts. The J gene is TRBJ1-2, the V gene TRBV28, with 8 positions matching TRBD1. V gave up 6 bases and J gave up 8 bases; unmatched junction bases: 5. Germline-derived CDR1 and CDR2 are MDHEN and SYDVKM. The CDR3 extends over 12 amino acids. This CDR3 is CASRRQGSGYTF. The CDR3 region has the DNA TGTGCCAGCAGACGACAGGGGAGCGGCTACACCTTC.

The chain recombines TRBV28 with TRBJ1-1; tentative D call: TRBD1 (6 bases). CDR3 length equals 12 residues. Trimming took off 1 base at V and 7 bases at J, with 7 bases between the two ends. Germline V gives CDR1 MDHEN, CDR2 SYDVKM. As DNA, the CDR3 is TGTGCCAGCAGTTTATCGGACAGTGAAGCTTTCTTT. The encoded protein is CASSLSDSEAFF.

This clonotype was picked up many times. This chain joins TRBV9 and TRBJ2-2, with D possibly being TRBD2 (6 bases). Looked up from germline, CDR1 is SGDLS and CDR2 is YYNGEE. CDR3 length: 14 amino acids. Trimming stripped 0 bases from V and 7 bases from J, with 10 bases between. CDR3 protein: CASSVVGEDGELFF. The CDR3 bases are TGTGCCAGCAGCGTAGTAGGGGAGGACGGGGAGCTGTTTTTT.

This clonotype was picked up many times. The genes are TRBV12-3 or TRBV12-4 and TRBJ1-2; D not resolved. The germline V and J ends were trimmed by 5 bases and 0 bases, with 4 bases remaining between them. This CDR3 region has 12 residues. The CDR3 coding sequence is TGTGCCAGCAGTACTTCTAACTATGGCTACACCTTC. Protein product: CASSTSNYGYTF.

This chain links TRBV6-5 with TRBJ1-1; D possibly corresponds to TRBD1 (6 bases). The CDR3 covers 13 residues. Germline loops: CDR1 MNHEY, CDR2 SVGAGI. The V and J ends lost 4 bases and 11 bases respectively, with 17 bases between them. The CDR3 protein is CASSSGPGTNAFF. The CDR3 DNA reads TGTGCCAGCAGTTCTGGGCCGGGGACAAATGCTTTCTTT.